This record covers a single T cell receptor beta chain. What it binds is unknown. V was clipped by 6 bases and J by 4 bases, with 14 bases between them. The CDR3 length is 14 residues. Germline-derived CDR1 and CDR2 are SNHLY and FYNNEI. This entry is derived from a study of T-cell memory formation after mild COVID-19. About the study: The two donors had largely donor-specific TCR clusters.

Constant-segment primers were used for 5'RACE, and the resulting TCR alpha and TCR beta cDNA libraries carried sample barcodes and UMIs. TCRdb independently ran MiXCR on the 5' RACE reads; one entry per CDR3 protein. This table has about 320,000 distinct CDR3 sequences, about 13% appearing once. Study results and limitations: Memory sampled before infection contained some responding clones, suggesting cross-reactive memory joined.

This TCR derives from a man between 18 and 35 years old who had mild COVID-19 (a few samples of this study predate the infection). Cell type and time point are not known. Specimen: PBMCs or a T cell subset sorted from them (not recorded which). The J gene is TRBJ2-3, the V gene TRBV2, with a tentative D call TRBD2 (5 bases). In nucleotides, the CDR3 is TGTGCCAGCAGGTTGGGCTTCGGGGCAGATACGCAGTATTTT. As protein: CASRLGFGADTQYF.